Shown below are 26 T cell receptor beta chains from a single sample sequenced in a study of vaccination and CD4 T cells after COVID-19 (dated by TCRdb to 2022 to 2024). The time point label of this sample denotes: late sampling 161 to 241 days after vaccination in a few convalescent patients. The treatment or condition tag for this specimen amounts to: approximately 11-day PBMC culture with coronavirus spike peptide pools or control peptides (ViraFEST assay). Their antigen targets remain unknown. The method behind the library was PCR. Sequencer: Illumina iSeq 100. DNA from cultured CD4+ T cells was subjected to TCR sequencing with the Oncomine TCR Beta short-read assay at the Johns Hopkins FTIC core. The raw public data were reprocessed by TCRdb itself: fastp quality trimming at Q25, MiXCR clonotype calling, in-frame beta chains only. Entries that share a CDR3 protein sequence are merged under the most common genes and DNA. This sample comprises 25,000 to 30,000 distinct CDR3 sequences, around two fifths of them detected only once. The ten top clones hold approximately 5.3% of the sample.

The material sequenced was CD4+ T cells from blood, cultured in vitro, taken about 7 months after SARS-CoV-2 vaccination. These receptor sequences come from a human donor who had recovered from COVID-19.

The chain is built from TRBV15 and TRBJ2-5; D tentatively reads TRBD1 or TRBD2 (6 bases each). Germline V lookup: CDR1 LNHNV, CDR2 YYDKDF (reference sequence). This CDR3 is built from 14 residues. V was clipped by 0 bases and J by 9 bases, with 14 bases between them. The CDR3 nucleotides read TGTGCCACCAGCAGAGATACGGGGGCCCGGCCCCAGTACTTC. Its protein is CATSRDTGARPQYF.

This clonotype appeared a few times. The V and J genes are TRBV20-1 and TRBJ2-3; D not certain. V was trimmed by 5 bases and J by 9 bases, leaving 12 bases between them. Germline lookup yields CDR1 DFQATT and CDR2 SNEGSKA (reference sequence). The CDR3 runs to 11 residues. CDR3: CSARRVSTQYF. CDR3 nucleotide sequence: TGCAGTGCTCGACGGGTATCGACGCAGTATTTT.

J is TRBJ2-3 and V is TRBV24-1; 8 bases line up with TRBD2. The CDR3 spans 14 residues. The V and J ends lost 5 bases and 3 bases, in that order; junction bases with no gene match: 3. The germline gives CDR1 KGHDR, CDR2 SFDVKD. CDR3 nucleotides: TGTGCCACCAGTGGGGCTAGCGGGACAGATACGCAGTATTTT. The encoded protein is CATSGASGTDTQYF.

This chain joins TRBV28 and TRBJ2-7; 12 positions agree with TRBD2. This CDR3 is built from 15 residues. Germline CDR1 reads MDHEN; CDR2 reads SYDVKM. The V segment lost 6 bases and the J segment 4 bases; nucleotides outside the gene matches: 7. CDR3 protein: CASRDWTSGIYEQYF. CDR3 coding DNA: TGTGCCAGCAGGGACTGGACTAGCGGGATATACGAGCAGTACTTC.

This clonotype was picked up a small number of times. The gene calls are TRBV15 and TRBJ1-5; TRBD1 is a possible D gene (5 bases). The germline V and J ends were trimmed by 1 base and 2 bases, with 12 bases remaining between them. Germline lookup yields CDR1 LNHNV and CDR2 YYDKDF (reference sequence). The CDR3 runs 16 residues. CDR3 bases: TGTGCCACCAGCAGAGCTGAGGGGTTTGGCAATCAGCCCCAGCATTTT. It encodes CATSRAEGFGNQPQHF.

This clonotype was observed a handful of times. The CDR3 loop is CASSLTGGNTEAFF. Written as DNA, the CDR3 is TGTGCCAGCAGTTTGACAGGGGGGAACACTGAAGCTTTCTTT. The V call is TRBV28, the J call TRBJ1-1; 9 bases fit TRBD1. With 3 bases clipped from V and 1 base from J, the junction kept 0 bases outside the gene matches. The CDR3 extends over 14 amino acids. Germline values: CDR1 MDHEN, CDR2 SYDVKM.

This clonotype has a handful of counts. The V and J genes are TRBV20-1 and TRBJ1-5; D is unresolved. The V and J ends lost 5 bases and 1 base respectively, with 18 bases between them. The CDR3 is made up of 16 amino acids. CDR1 is DFQATT and CDR2 is SNEGSKA in the germline V gene (reference sequence). The CDR3 DNA reads TGCAGTGCTTTGAAAAGTCCGGCGACAAGCAATCAGCCCCAGCATTTT. It specifies CSALKSPATSNQPQHF.

The gene calls are TRBV18 and TRBJ1-5, with D possibly being TRBD1 (6 bases). The ends were cut back, 2 bases at V and 6 bases at J, with 11 bases in the middle. The CDR3 totals 14 residues. Germline CDR1 reads KGHSH; CDR2 reads LQKENI. This CDR3 is CASSPSRGSQPQHF. Here the CDR3 DNA reads TGTGCCAGCTCACCATCGAGGGGGAGTCAGCCCCAGCATTTT.

The chain links TRBV19 to TRBJ1-2; D uncertain. Trimming cost V 7 bases and J 0 bases, with 15 bases left between them. Germline-derived CDR1 and CDR2 are LNHDA and SQIVND (reference sequence). There are 15 residues in the CDR3. The CDR3 reads CASNPDTNANYGYTF. The CDR3 region has the DNA TGTGCCAGTAACCCAGACACAAACGCTAACTATGGCTACACCTTC.

The V gene is TRBV10-3, the J gene TRBJ1-2; 7 bases are shared with TRBD1. Germline assignment: CDR1 ENHRY and CDR2 SYGVKD. The CDR3 sequence is 13 residues long. The V segment lost 6 bases and the J segment 7 bases; nucleotides outside the gene matches: 8. The CDR3 DNA reads as TGTGCCATCAGATTAACCGGGACAGCTGGCTACACCTTC. As protein: CAIRLTGTAGYTF.

The chain carries TRBV4-1 and TRBJ2-7; D call uncertain. Trimming removed 0 bases from V and 1 base from J, with 7 bases in between. The CDR3 sequence is 14 residues long. From germline, CDR1 is MGHRA and CDR2 YSYEKL. The CDR3 loop is CASSQDPTSYEQYF. In DNA form, the CDR3 reads TGCGCCAGCAGCCAAGATCCCACTTCCTACGAGCAGTACTTC.

The CDR3 sequence is CASSPIRMSGGYTF. In DNA, the CDR3 is TGTGCCAGCAGCCCCATAAGGATGTCCGGTGGCTACACCTTC. The genes are TRBV7-8 and TRBJ1-2, with D unresolved. Per the germline V gene, CDR1 is SGHVS and CDR2 is FQNEAQ. This CDR3 region has 14 residues. V was pared by 5 bases and J by 7 bases, with 17 bases between.

This sequence joins TRBV5-5 and TRBJ1-2, with D possibly matching TRBD1 (6 bases). Germline V gene sequence: CDR1 SGHKS, CDR2 YYEKEE (reference sequence). V was cut by 4 bases and J by 7 bases, with 14 bases left in between. There are 13 residues in the CDR3. The DNA for the CDR3 is TGTGCCAGCAGCATACAGGGACGTAGTGGCTACACCTTC. Amino acid sequence: CASSIQGRSGYTF.

V and J are TRBV6-4 and TRBJ2-2, with TRBD1 matching over 9 bases. The junction had 0 bases not matched to a gene; V was cut back by 3 bases and J by 4 bases. Germline CDR1 MRHNA, CDR2 SNTAGT. The CDR3 loop spans 14 amino acids. The chain's CDR3 is CASSEGQGTGELFF. CDR3 coding DNA: TGTGCCAGCAGTGAGGGACAGGGCACCGGGGAGCTGTTTTTT.

This chain uses TRBV5-1 with TRBJ2-5; D is ambiguous. Germline CDR1 reads SGHRS; CDR2 reads YFSETQ. Trimming stripped 0 bases from V and 3 bases from J, with 9 bases between. The CDR3 extends over 14 amino acids. CDR3 sequence reads: CASSLGRSEETQYF. CDR3 coding DNA: TGCGCCAGCAGCTTGGGACGGAGTGAAGAGACCCAGTACTTC.

The chain uses TRBV7-9 and TRBJ1-3, with D unclear. The V end was cut by 5 bases, the J end by 0 bases, with 14 bases between. This CDR3 is built from 16 residues. Germline CDR1 is SEHNR and CDR2 is FQNEAQ (reference sequence). The CDR3 is CASSRGLPSSGNTIYF. The CDR3 coding sequence is TGTGCCAGCAGCCGGGGATTACCGAGCTCTGGAAACACCATATATTTT.

The rearrangement links TRBV20-1 to TRBJ2-1; 8 bases align to TRBD1. This CDR3 has 16 amino acids. V lost 5 bases to trimming and J lost 3 bases; unmatched junction nucleotides: 12. Germline-derived CDR1 and CDR2 are DFQATT and SNEGSKA (reference sequence). CDR3 sequence: CSALITDRAFYNEQFF. Here the CDR3 DNA reads TGCAGTGCTCTCATCACGGACAGGGCCTTCTACAATGAGCAGTTCTTC.

The J gene is TRBJ1-2, the V gene TRBV29-1, with a weak D call TRBD1 (5 bases). The germline V gene encodes CDR1 SQVTM and CDR2 ANQGSEA. Trimming took off 4 bases at V and 3 bases at J, with 15 bases between the two ends. The CDR3 loop spans 14 amino acids. The CDR3 sequence: CSVVGSGTDYGYTF. CDR3 sequence (DNA): TGCAGCGTTGTTGGGTCCGGGACGGACTATGGCTACACCTTC.

Concerning this clonotype: The junction shows a germline mismatch at one end, possibly a read error. The V gene is TRBV7-6, the J gene TRBJ2-7; D may be TRBD1 or TRBD2 (6 bases each). The CDR3 totals 15 residues. CDR1 and CDR2 from the germline V gene are SGHVS and FNYEAQ. For the CDR3, the DNA is TGTGCTAGCAGCCAAGGGCCCAAGGGGGGATACGAGCAGTACTTC. Translating gives CASSQGPKGGYEQYF. Full variable domain (missing parts from reference TRBV7-6 and TRBJ2-7): GAGVSQSPRYKVTKRGQDVALRCDPISGHVSLYWYRQALGQGPEFLTYFNYEAQQDKSGLPNDRFSAERPEGSISTLTIQRTEQRDSAMYRCASSQGPKGGYEQYFGPGTRLTVT.

The V gene is TRBV7-2, the J gene TRBJ2-5; perhaps D is TRBD1 or TRBD2 (5 bases each). The V end lost 5 bases, the J end lost 4 bases, and 8 bases lay between the germline ends. Germline assignment: CDR1 SGHTA and CDR2 FQGNSA. The CDR3 covers 12 residues. The DNA for the CDR3 is TGTGCCAGCAGCCAAGGGACAGAGACCCAGTACTTC. Protein sequence: CASSQGTETQYF.

The chain couples TRBV20-1 to TRBJ2-7; possibly TRBD1 for D (6 bases). Germline values: CDR1 DFQATT, CDR2 SNEGSKA (reference sequence). CDR3 length equals 13 residues. Trimming took 4 bases from V and 3 from J, leaving 13 bases between them. The CDR3 reads CSANRDAFYEQYF. The CDR3 DNA sequence: TGCAGTGCTAACAGGGACGCCTTCTACGAGCAGTACTTC.

The chain employs TRBV11-2 and TRBJ2-5; D gene unclear. CDR3 size: 11 residues. Germline V gene sequence: CDR1 SGHAT, CDR2 FQNNGV. Trimming removed 5 bases from V and 4 bases from J, with 5 bases in between. This CDR3 is CASSVRETQYF. The CDR3 DNA follows: TGTGCCAGCAGCGTACGAGAGACCCAGTACTTC.

The genes are TRBV7-8 and TRBJ2-1; 7 bases map to TRBD2. Germline assignment: CDR1 SGHVS and CDR2 FQNEAQ. This CDR3 region has 14 residues. The V gene end was trimmed by 5 bases and the J gene end by 5 bases; junction bases not matched to a gene: 6. CDR3 bases: TGTGCCAGCAGCGTCAGGGACTACAACAATGAGCAGTTCTTC. Translation gives CASSVRDYNNEQFF.

This clonotype has just a few counts. The chain recombines TRBV20-1 with TRBJ2-7; 9 bases match TRBD1. There are 13 residues in the CDR3. Looked up from germline, CDR1 is DFQATT and CDR2 is SNEGSKA (reference sequence). V shed 5 bases, J shed 4 bases, and the junction held 6 bases outside the gene matches. The CDR3 DNA reads TGCAGTGCTTCTCCGGGACAGGGATACGAGCAGTACTTC. Translating it yields CSASPGQGYEQYF.

The genes are TRBV11-2 and TRBJ1-6; 8 bases map to TRBD1. This CDR3 has 14 amino acids. V trimming: 1 base; J trimming: 7 bases; junction bases outside the gene matches: 0. CDR1 SGHAT and CDR2 FQNNGV come from the germline V gene. The CDR3 here is CASSLGTGNSPLHF. CDR3 nucleotide sequence: TGTGCCAGCAGCTTAGGGACAGGGAATTCACCCCTCCACTTT. Filled out from reference TRBV11-2 and TRBJ1-6, the complete variable domain reads EAGVAQSPRYKIIEKRQSVAFWCNPISGHATLYWYQQILGQGPKLLIQFQNNGVVDDSQLPKDRFSAERLKGVDSTLKIQPAKLEDSAVYLCASSLGTGNSPLHFGNGTRLTVT.

V and J are TRBV7-6 and TRBJ2-2, with D possibly being TRBD1 or TRBD2 (5 bases each). The CDR3 loop spans 13 amino acids. CDR1 is SGHVS and CDR2 is FNYEAQ in the germline V gene. Trimming shortened V by 3 bases and J by 5 bases, and 7 bases separated the two germline ends. CDR3 in DNA: TGTGCCAGCAGCTTCGGGACGACCGGGGAGCTGTTTTTT. Its protein is CASSFGTTGELFF.